These 15 T cell receptor beta chains came from one sample sequenced in a study of T cell repertoires in ileal Crohn's disease. Generated by immunoSEQ multiplex PCR, the TCRdb table keeps only in-frame clones and is missing some. This sample carries about 62,000 clones, roughly 91% of them seen once, and the ten largest clones take approximately 2%. Time point in this sample: neoterminal ileum biopsy at postoperative endoscopy, about 6 months after surgery. The material sequenced was ileal tissue. The receptors stem from an adult with Crohn's disease.

The gene calls are TRBV27 and TRBJ2-1; a weak D match, TRBD2 (6 bases). The germline V and J ends were trimmed by 6 bases and 3 bases, with 15 bases remaining between them. This CDR3 is built from 15 residues. Germline V gene sequence: CDR1 MNHEY, CDR2 SMNVEV (reference sequence). CDR3 nucleotide sequence: TGTGCCAGCAGCTTAGGAGGGAATCTCTACAATGAGCAGTTCTTC. It is translated as CASSLGGNLYNEQFF.

V gene TRBV13 combines with J gene TRBJ2-1, with D perhaps TRBD2 (5 bases). Trimming left V 1 base short and J 2 bases short, with 12 bases between. The CDR3 consists of 16 residues. CDR1 and CDR2 from the germline V gene are PRHDT and FYEKMQ (reference sequence). The CDR3 reads CASSLVQEATYNEQFF. CDR3 nucleotide sequence: TGTGCCAGCAGCTTAGTTCAGGAGGCCACCTACAATGAGCAGTTCTTC.

Only a few counts were recorded for this clone. An end of the junction differs from the germline gene, which may be a read error. The chain employs TRBV15 and TRBJ1-5; 9 bases align to TRBD1. This CDR3 comprises 16 residues. Germline assignment: CDR1 LNHNV and CDR2 YYDKDF (reference sequence). The CDR3 region has the DNA TGTGCCACCAGCACGCATACCGGGACAGGGAATCGGCCCCAGCATTTT. The encoded protein is CATSTHTGTGNRPQHF.

The chain has TRBV2 and TRBJ1-4; D unresolved. V gave up 4 bases and J gave up 3 bases, with 12 bases separating them. Germline assignment: CDR1 SNHLY and CDR2 FYNNEI. The CDR3 is made up of 15 amino acids. The CDR3 reads CASSASVMANEKLFF. The CDR3 DNA reads TGTGCCAGCAGTGCCTCGGTGATGGCTAATGAAAAACTGTTTTTT. Looking up the rest from reference TRBV2 and TRBJ1-4 gives the full variable domain: EPEVTQTPSHQVTQMGQEVILRCVPISNHLYFYWYRQILGQKVEFLVSFYNNEISEKSEIFDDQFSVERPDGSNFTLKIRSTKLEDSAMYFCASSASVMANEKLFFGSGTQLSVL.

The J gene is TRBJ1-6, the V gene TRBV27; D ambiguous. CDR3 length equals 16 residues. Deletions cut 5 bases from V and 7 bases from J, with 18 bases between. Germline-derived CDR1 and CDR2 are MNHEY and SMNVEV (reference sequence). CDR3 DNA sequence: TGTGCCAGCAGTCCGTGGCGGTCAGCCCAAAATTCACCCCTCCACTTT. It codes for CASSPWRSAQNSPLHF.

The chain uses TRBV7-2 and TRBJ2-1; TRBD1 agrees at 10 bases. The trim removed 5 bases at V and 6 bases at J, leaving 13 bases unmatched. The germline V gene has CDR1 SGHTA and CDR2 FQGNSA. The CDR3 consists of 17 residues. Here the CDR3 reads CASSKRFKGDRGNEQFF. The CDR3 DNA reads as TGTGCCAGCAGCAAACGCTTCAAAGGGGACAGGGGCAATGAGCAGTTCTTC.

The V gene is TRBV7-2, the J gene TRBJ2-5; TRBD1 matches 7 bases. Germline V gene data show CDR1 as SGHTA and CDR2 as FQGNSA. The CDR3 runs 12 residues. V shed 5 bases and J 10 bases; nucleotides not matched to a gene: 7. The CDR3 loop is CASSEDRAVQYF. In DNA, the CDR3 is TGTGCCAGCAGCGAAGACAGGGCCGTCCAGTACTTC.

In regard to this clone: At one of its ends the junction is not consistent with the germline gene, which may arise from a read error. The J gene is TRBJ1-2, the V gene TRBV7-9; no clear D gene. Looked up from germline, CDR1 is SEHNR and CDR2 is FQNEAQ (reference sequence). CDR3 size: 12 residues. CDR3: CASSSKTGSLLF. The CDR3 DNA reads TGTGCCAGCAGCTCCAAGACTGGTAGCCTCCTATTC.

The J gene is TRBJ1-6, the V gene TRBV19, with D hard to call. The germline V gene has CDR1 LNHDA and CDR2 SQIVND (reference sequence). Trimming took 7 bases from V and 6 from J, leaving 13 bases between them. This CDR3 contains 14 residues. The chain's CDR3 is CASTPGGSNSPLHF. Here the CDR3 DNA reads TGTGCCAGTACCCCAGGAGGAAGTAATTCACCCCTCCACTTT.

This chain connects TRBV6-1 to TRBJ1-2, with D tentatively TRBD1 (5 bases). Germline loops: CDR1 MNHNS, CDR2 SASEGT. This CDR3 is 14 amino acids long. Trimming cost V 6 bases and J 2 bases, with 13 bases left between them. CDR3 region: CASRVPGGNYGYTF. CDR3 sequence (DNA): TGTGCCAGCAGGGTCCCGGGGGGGAACTATGGCTACACCTTC.

The V and J genes are TRBV16 and TRBJ2-3; TRBD1 agrees at 8 bases. CDR3 size: 14 residues. J was trimmed by 2 bases and V by 8 bases; bases with no gene match: 6. Germline V gives CDR1 KGHSY, CDR2 FQNENV. CDR3 DNA: TGTGCCAGCTCAGGGGGCGGTTCCACAGATACGCAGTATTTT. It translates to CASSGGGSTDTQYF.

The V and J genes are TRBV2 and TRBJ2-1; perhaps TRBD2 as D (5 bases). The CDR3 contains 12 residues. Germline-derived CDR1 and CDR2 are SNHLY and FYNNEI. CDR3 residues: CVTGITYNEQFF. The DNA for the CDR3 is TGTGTAACGGGGATTACCTACAATGAGCAGTTCTTC.

V is TRBV29-1 and J is TRBJ2-1, with TRBD1 identical over 8 bases. V was clipped by 3 bases and J by 4 bases; unmatched bases: 5. This CDR3 spans 14 amino acids. CDR1 is SQVTM, CDR2 ANQGSEA, per germline. Written as DNA, the CDR3 is TGCAGCGTTGAGCTCCAGGGGGCGTACAATGAGCAGTTCTTC. Amino acid sequence: CSVELQGAYNEQFF.

The CDR3 bases are TGCGCCAGCAGCTTACAGGGTACCCCCTCATACGGCGAGCAGTACTTC. Protein sequence: CASSLQGTPSYGEQYF. The chain employs TRBV5-1 and TRBJ2-7, with D perhaps matching TRBD1 (6 bases). The CDR3 runs 16 residues. The germline V gene encodes CDR1 SGHRS and CDR2 YFSETQ. Trimming removed 2 bases at V and 6 bases at J, with 21 bases between.

This rearrangement joins TRBV6-6 to TRBJ1-1; TRBD1 aligns across 9 bases. The V gene's germline CDR1 is MNHNY and CDR2 SVGAGI (reference sequence). The CDR3 has 14 amino acids. V trimming: 0 bases; J trimming: 5 bases; junction bases outside the gene matches: 1. CDR3 sequence (DNA): TGTGCCAGCAGTTACTCGACAGGGGGGACTGAAGCTTTCTTT. This sequence encodes CASSYSTGGTEAFF.